One T cell receptor beta chain is described in this entry. This sample was taken from a study of tumor-infiltrating lymphocytes in localized non-small cell lung cancer. Study overall: The cohort mixed smokers and never-smokers, several histologies, and some post-neoadjuvant-chemotherapy samples.

Clones were sequenced by immunoSEQ multiplex PCR, and TCRdb holds only the in-frame ones, with some missing. Here the sample spans 20,000 to 30,000 clones, around 75% being singletons. Sequenced material: lung tumor tissue. The receptor comes from a human donor with non-small cell lung cancer.

CDR3 residues: CASSPEGGPSGNTIYF. The CDR3, as DNA: TGTGCCAGCAGCCCGGAGGGGGGGCCCTCTGGAAACACCATATATTTT. V gene TRBV5-4 combines with J gene TRBJ1-3; D may be TRBD1 (6 bases). Trimming took off 4 bases at V and 0 bases at J, with 14 bases between the two ends. Germline CDR1 and CDR2: SGHNT and YYREEE (reference sequence). This CDR3 contains 16 residues.